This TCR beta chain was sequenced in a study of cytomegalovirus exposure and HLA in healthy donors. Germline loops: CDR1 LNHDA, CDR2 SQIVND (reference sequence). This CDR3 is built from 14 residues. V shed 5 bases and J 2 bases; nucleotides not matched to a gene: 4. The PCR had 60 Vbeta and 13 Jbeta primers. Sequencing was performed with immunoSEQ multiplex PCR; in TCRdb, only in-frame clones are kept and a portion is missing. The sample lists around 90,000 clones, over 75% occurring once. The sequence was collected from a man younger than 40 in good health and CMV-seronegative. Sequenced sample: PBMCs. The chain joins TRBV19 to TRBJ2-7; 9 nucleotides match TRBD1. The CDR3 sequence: CASSPQGATYEQYF. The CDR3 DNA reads TGTGCCAGTAGTCCACAGGGGGCGACCTACGAGCAGTACTTC. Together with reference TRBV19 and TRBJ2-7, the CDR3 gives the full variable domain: DGGITQSPKYLFRKEGQNVTLSCEQNLNHDAMYWYRQDPGQGLRLIYYSQIVNDFQKGDIAEGYSVSREKKESFPLTVTSAQKNPTAFYLCASSPQGATYEQYFGPGTRLTVT.